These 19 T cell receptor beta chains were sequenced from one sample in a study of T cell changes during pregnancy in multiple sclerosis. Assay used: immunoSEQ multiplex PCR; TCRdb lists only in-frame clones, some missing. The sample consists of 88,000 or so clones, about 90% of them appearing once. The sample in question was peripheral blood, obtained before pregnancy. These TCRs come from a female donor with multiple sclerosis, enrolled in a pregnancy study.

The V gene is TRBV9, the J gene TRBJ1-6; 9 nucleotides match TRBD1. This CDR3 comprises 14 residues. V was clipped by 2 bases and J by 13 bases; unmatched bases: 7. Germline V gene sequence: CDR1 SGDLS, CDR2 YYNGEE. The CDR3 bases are TGTGCCAGCAGCGTCGACAGGGGGGCTTCGCCCCTCCACTTT. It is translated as CASSVDRGASPLHF.

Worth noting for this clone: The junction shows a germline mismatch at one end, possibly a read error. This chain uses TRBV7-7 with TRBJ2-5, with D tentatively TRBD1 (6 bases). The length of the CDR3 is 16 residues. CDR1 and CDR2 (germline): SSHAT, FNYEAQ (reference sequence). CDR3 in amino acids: CASSLLPGRGQETQYF. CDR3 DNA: TGTGCTAGCAGCCTACTTCCGGGCAGGGGTCAAGAGACCCAGTACTTC.

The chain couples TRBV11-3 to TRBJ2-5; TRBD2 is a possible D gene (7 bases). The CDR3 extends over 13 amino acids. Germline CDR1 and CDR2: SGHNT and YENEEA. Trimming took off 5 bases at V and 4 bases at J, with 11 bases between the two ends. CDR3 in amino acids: CASSPRGGETQYF. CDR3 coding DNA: TGTGCCAGCAGCCCAAGGGGGGGAGAGACCCAGTACTTC.

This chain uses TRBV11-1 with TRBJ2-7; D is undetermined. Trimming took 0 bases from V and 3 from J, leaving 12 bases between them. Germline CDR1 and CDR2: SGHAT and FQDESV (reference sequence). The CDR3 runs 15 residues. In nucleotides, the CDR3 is TGTGCCAGCAGCTTAGCGCAGTCGCCGGGCTACGAGCAGTACTTC. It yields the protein CASSLAQSPGYEQYF.

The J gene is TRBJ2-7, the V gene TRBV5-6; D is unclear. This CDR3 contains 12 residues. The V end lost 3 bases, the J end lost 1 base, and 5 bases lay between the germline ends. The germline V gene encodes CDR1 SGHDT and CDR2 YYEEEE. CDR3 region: CASSSGSYEQYF. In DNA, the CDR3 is TGTGCCAGCAGCTCAGGATCCTACGAGCAGTACTTC.

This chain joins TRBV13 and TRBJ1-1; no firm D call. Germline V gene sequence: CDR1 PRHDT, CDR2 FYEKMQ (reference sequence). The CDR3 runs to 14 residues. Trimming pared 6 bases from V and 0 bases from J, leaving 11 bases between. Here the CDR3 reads CASRGPGMNTEAFF. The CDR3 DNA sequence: TGTGCCAGCAGGGGTCCAGGTATGAACACTGAAGCTTTCTTT.

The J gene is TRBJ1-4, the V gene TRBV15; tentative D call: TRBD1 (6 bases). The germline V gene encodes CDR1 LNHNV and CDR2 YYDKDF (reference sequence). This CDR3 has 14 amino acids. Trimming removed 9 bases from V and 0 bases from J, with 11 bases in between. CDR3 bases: TGTGCCACTAAACCAGGGGCAACTAATGAAAAACTGTTTTTT. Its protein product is CATKPGATNEKLFF.

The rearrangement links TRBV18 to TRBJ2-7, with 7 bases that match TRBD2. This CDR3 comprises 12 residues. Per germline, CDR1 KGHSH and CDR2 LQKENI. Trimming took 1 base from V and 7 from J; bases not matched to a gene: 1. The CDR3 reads CASSPQAGEQYF. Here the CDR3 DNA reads TGTGCCAGCTCACCACAAGCGGGGGAGCAGTACTTC.

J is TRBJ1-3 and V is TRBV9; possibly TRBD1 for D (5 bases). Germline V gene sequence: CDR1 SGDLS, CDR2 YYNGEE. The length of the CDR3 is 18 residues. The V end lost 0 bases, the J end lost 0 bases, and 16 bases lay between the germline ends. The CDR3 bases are TGTGCCAGCAGCGTAGCTATGACAGCGCTTAACTCTGGAAACACCATATATTTT. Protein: CASSVAMTALNSGNTIYF. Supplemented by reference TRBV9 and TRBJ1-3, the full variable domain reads DSGVTQTPKHLITATGQRVTLRCSPRSGDLSVYWYQQSLDQGLQFLIQYYNGEERAKGNILERFSAQQFPDLHSELNLSSLELGDSALYFCASSVAMTALNSGNTIYFGEGSWLTVV.

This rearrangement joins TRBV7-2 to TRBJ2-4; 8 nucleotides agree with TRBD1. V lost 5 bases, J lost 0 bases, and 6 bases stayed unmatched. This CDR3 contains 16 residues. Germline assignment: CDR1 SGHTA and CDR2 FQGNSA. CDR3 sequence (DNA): TGTGCCAGCAGCCCGCAGGGGGCCCTAGCCAAAAACATTCAGTACTTC. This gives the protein CASSPQGALAKNIQYF. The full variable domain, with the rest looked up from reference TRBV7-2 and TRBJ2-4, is GAGVSQSPSNKVTEKGKDVELRCDPISGHTALYWYRQSLGQGLEFLIYFQGNSAPDKSGLPSDRFSAERTGGSVSTLTIQRTQQEDSAVYLCASSPQGALAKNIQYFGAGTRLSVL.

The CDR3 is CASSGTVQETQYF. In DNA, the CDR3 is TGCGCCAGCAGTGGGACAGTCCAAGAGACCCAGTACTTC. J is TRBJ2-5 and V is TRBV5-1; TRBD1 aligns across 7 bases. The CDR3 has 13 amino acids. Germline CDR1 is SGHRS and CDR2 is YFSETQ. V was clipped by 5 bases and J by 1 base; unmatched bases: 2.

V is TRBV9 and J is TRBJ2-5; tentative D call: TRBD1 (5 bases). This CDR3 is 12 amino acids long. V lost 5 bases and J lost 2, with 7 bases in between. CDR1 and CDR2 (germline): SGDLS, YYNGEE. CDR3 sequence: CASSQGQETQYF. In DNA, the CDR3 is TGTGCCAGCAGTCAGGGTCAAGAGACCCAGTACTTC.

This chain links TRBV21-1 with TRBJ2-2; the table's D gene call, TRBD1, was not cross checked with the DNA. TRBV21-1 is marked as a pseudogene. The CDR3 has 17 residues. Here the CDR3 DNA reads TGTGCCAGCAGCAAAGGCCCCCGCAGGGGGCGATCCGGGGAGCTGTTTTTT. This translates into CASSKGPRRGRSGELFF.

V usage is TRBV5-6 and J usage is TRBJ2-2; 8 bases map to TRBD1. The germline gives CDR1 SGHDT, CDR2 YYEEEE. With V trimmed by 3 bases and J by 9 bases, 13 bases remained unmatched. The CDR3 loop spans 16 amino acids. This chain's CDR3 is CASSSQGQGAYWELFF. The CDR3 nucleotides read TGTGCCAGCAGCTCCCAAGGACAGGGAGCGTACTGGGAGCTGTTTTTT. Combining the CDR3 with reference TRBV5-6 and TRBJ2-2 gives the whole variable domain DAGVTQSPTHLIKTRGQQVTLRCSPKSGHDTVSWYQQALGQGPQFIFQYYEEEERQRGNFPDRFSGHQFPNYSSELNVNALLLGDSALYLCASSSQGQGAYWELFFGEGSRLTVL.

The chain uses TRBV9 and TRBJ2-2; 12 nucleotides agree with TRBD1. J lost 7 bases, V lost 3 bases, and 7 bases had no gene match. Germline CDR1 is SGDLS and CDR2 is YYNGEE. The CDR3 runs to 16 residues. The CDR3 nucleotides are TGTGCCAGCAGCGGGCCGGGACAGGGGGCTGGCGGGGAGCTGTTTTTT. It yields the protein CASSGPGQGAGGELFF.

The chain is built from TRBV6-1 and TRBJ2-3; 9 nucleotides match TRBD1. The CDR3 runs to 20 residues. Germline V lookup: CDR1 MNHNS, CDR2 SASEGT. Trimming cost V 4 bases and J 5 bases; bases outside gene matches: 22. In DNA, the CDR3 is TGTGCCAGCAGTGGTCCGGGACAGGGATGGGGCAAGGTAGGCTTAGATACGCAGTATTTT. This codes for CASSGPGQGWGKVGLDTQYF.

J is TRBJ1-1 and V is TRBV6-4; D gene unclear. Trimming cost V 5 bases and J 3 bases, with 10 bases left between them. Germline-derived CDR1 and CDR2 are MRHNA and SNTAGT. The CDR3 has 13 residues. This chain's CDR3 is CASSYAADTEAFF. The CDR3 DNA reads TGTGCCAGCAGTTATGCCGCGGACACTGAAGCTTTCTTT.

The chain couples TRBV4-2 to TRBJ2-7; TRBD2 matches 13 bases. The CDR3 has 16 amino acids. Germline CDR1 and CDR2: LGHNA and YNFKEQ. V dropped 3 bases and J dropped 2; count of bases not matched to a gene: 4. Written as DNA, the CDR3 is TGTGCCAGCAGCCATCGGGGACTAGCGGGGACCTACGAGCAGTACTTC. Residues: CASSHRGLAGTYEQYF.

The CDR3 nucleotides are TGTGCCAGCAGTGAATTGAGGGAATTGGACTCCTACGAGCAGTACTTC. This codes for CASSELRELDSYEQYF. V usage is TRBV2 and J usage is TRBJ2-7; TRBD2 is a possible D gene (5 bases). Per germline, CDR1 SNHLY and CDR2 FYNNEI. The CDR3 is 16 amino acids. V lost 2 bases, J lost 0 bases, and 14 bases lay in between.